This T cell receptor (beta chain) is from a study of T cells in Graves' hyperthyroidism and ophthalmopathy. Study results and limitations: Patients with ophthalmopathy were separated from those with stable hyperthyroidism by a 13 V-J model. With a median lead of 6.5 months before onset, the model predicted ophthalmopathy.

Looked up from germline, CDR1 is KGHDR and CDR2 is SFDVKD. The ends lost 7 bases at V and 9 bases at J; junction bases unmatched: 5. The CDR3 spans 12 residues. The investigators amplified TCR beta CDR3 regions from RNA transcripts. The HTBI primer set was used in a first-round RT-PCR of the TCR CDR3. TCRdb called the multiplex PCR reads again in MiXCR, with one record for every CDR3 protein. The sample carries a few hundred thousand distinct CDR3 sequences, 40% to 55% recorded once. As regards this clonotype: The antigen remains unidentified.

Reasons for excluding patients were uncontrolled infection, other autoimmune disease, pregnancy or lactation. Together with thyroid ultrasound, orbital computed tomography, serum thyroxine and TRAb, clinical symptoms were used for diagnoses. The sequencing input was peripheral blood or thyroid tissue (not recorded which). This TCR was recovered from an adult woman with Graves' disease, either hyperthyroidism or ophthalmopathy (not recorded which). V usage is TRBV24-1 and J usage is TRBJ2-1; 7 nucleotides agree with TRBD2. CDR3 sequence reads: CATRGGSGEQFF. The DNA of the CDR3 is TGTGCCACCAGGGGGGGGAGCGGTGAGCAGTTCTTC.